The rows below give T cell receptor beta chains drawn from one sample of a study of T cells in Graves' hyperthyroidism and ophthalmopathy. TCRdb ran MiXCR on the multiplex PCR reads and lists one entry per CDR3 protein. The sample yields approximately 640,000 distinct CDR3 sequences, 17% seen once. The sample consisted of blood. The receptors come from a man aged 50 or older with Graves' hyperthyroidism. Each CDR3 is given with its conserved first and last residue. Fields, in order: V gene, clone size, J gene, D gene, CDR3 DNA, CDR3 protein. D genes are given only for firm matches. Clone size is not always given. Where it is, it says once, few, many or a class for expanded clones.

V: TRBV24-1
size: many
J: TRBJ2-7
D: .
DNA: TGTGCCACCAGTGATGCCTGGAACGAGCAGTACTTC
CDR3: CATSDAWNEQYF

V: TRBV6-2/TRBV6-3
size: .
J: TRBJ2-6
D: .
DNA: TGTGCCAGCAGTTACTCGGGCAGGGAAGTTTTCTCTGGGGCCAACGTCCTGACTTTC
CDR3: CASSYSGREVFSGANVLTF

V: TRBV3-1
size: .
J: TRBJ2-3
D: TRBD2
DNA: TGTGCCAGCAGCCCGGGACTAGCGGTTAGCACAGATACGCAGTATTTT
CDR3: CASSPGLAVSTDTQYF

V: TRBV7-2
size: many
J: TRBJ2-7
D: TRBD2
DNA: TGTGCCAGCAGCTTATGGGTAGCGGGGGCCTACGAGCAGTACTTC
CDR3: CASSLWVAGAYEQYF

V: TRBV25-1
size: .
J: TRBJ1-4
D: .
DNA: TGTGCCAGCAGTGAATCGGTTTGGGAAAAACTGTTTTTT
CDR3: CASSESVWEKLFF

V: TRBV3-1
size: .
J: TRBJ2-7
D: TRBD1
DNA: TGTGCCAGCAGCGGACAGGGGGGTTCCGACGAGCAGTACTTC
CDR3: CASSGQGGSDEQYF

V: TRBV13
size: few
J: TRBJ2-4
D: .
DNA: TGTGCCAGCAGCTTAGACGGGAGTAGCAAAAACATTCAGTACTTC
CDR3: CASSLDGSSKNIQYF

V: TRBV19
size: few
J: TRBJ2-1
D: TRBD2
DNA: TGTGCCGCGAACGGGGGGGAGGGCCCACAGTTCTTC
CDR3: CAANGGEGPQFF

V: TRBV28
size: many
J: TRBJ1-2
D: .
DNA: TGTGCCACCACTCAGGGGCCTGATAACTATGGCTACACCTTC
CDR3: CATTQGPDNYGYTF

V: TRBV2
size: many
J: TRBJ2-1
D: .
DNA: TGTGCCAGCAAAGCGGCAGCTATTTACAATGAGCAGTTCTTC
CDR3: CASKAAAIYNEQFF

V: TRBV4-1
size: many
J: TRBJ2-5
D: .
DNA: TGCGCCAGCAGCCATTTCACTAAGACAGCACAAGAGACCCAGTACTTC
CDR3: CASSHFTKTAQETQYF

V: TRBV3-1
size: .
J: TRBJ2-2
D: TRBD1
DNA: TGTGCCAGCACGGACAGGGGAATCCCCGGGGAGCTGTTTTTT
CDR3: CASTDRGIPGELFF

V: TRBV2
size: few
J: TRBJ2-1
D: TRBD1
DNA: TGTGCCAGCAGCAAAGGGACAGGGGGGCATGAGCAGTTCTTC
CDR3: CASSKGTGGHEQFF

V: TRBV6-1
size: few
J: TRBJ2-7
D: TRBD2
DNA: TGTGCCAGCAGCCCCCGGGAGGGGTTCTTCTACGAGCAGTACTTC
CDR3: CASSPREGFFYEQYF

V: TRBV12-3/TRBV12-4
size: few
J: TRBJ1-1
D: .
DNA: TGTGCCAGCAGTTTTGGACAGCTCACTGAAGCTTTCTTT
CDR3: CASSFGQLTEAFF

V: TRBV27
size: many
J: TRBJ2-1
D: TRBD1
DNA: TGTGCCACTTCATCGGGACAGGGGCCCTTGCGGACCTCCTACAATGAGCAGTTCTTC
CDR3: CATSSGQGPLRTSYNEQFF

V: TRBV18
size: .
J: TRBJ1-5
D: .
DNA: TGTGCCAGCTCACCTACAGTCTATCAGCCCCAGCATTTT
CDR3: CASSPTVYQPQHF

V: TRBV2
size: .
J: TRBJ2-1
D: .
DNA: TGTGCCAGCAGCAGTGGGGTCGGATACAATGAGCAGTTCTTC
CDR3: CASSSGVGYNEQFF

V: TRBV28
size: many
J: TRBJ2-4
D: .
DNA: TGTGCCAGCAGACCCCAGCTAGCCAAAAACATTCAGTACTTC
CDR3: CASRPQLAKNIQYF

V: TRBV10-3
size: many
J: TRBJ2-7
D: .
DNA: TGTGCCATCAGTACCTCGACCTCCTACGAGCAGTACTTC
CDR3: CAISTSTSYEQYF

V: TRBV29-1
size: many
J: TRBJ2-5
D: .
DNA: TGCAGCGTTGAAGGGAGTTCGGAGACCCAGTACTTC
CDR3: CSVEGSSETQYF

V: TRBV6-1
size: many
J: TRBJ2-1
D: TRBD2
DNA: TGTGCCAGCAGGGTAGCGGGAGTGTTAGCGGGTGAGCAGTTCTTC
CDR3: CASRVAGVLAGEQFF

V: TRBV20-1
size: many
J: TRBJ2-3
D: TRBD2
DNA: TGCAGTGCTAGTGAGGCTAGCGGGAGCTCAGATACGCAGTATTTT
CDR3: CSASEASGSSDTQYF

V: TRBV19
size: .
J: TRBJ2-1
D: .
DNA: TGTGCCAGTAGTATGAGAGTAGTAGCCTACAATGAGCAGTTCTTC
CDR3: CASSMRVVAYNEQFF

V: TRBV12-3/TRBV12-4
size: many
J: TRBJ2-3
D: .
DNA: TGTGCCAGCAGTACTGGACCATCGCAGTATTTT
CDR3: CASSTGPSQYF

V: TRBV9
size: many
J: TRBJ2-7
D: TRBD2
DNA: TGTGCCAGCAGCGTAGCGGCTAGCGGGAGATACGAGCAGTACTTC
CDR3: CASSVAASGRYEQYF

V: TRBV7-2
size: few
J: TRBJ2-7
D: .
DNA: TGTGCCAGCAGCCCGAGACATGAGGGAATCTACGAGCAGTACTTC
CDR3: CASSPRHEGIYEQYF

V: TRBV5-1
size: many
J: TRBJ2-5
D: TRBD2
DNA: TGCGCCAGTCGCCGGACTAGCGAAGCGGAGACCCAGTACTTC
CDR3: CASRRTSEAETQYF

V: TRBV30
size: few
J: TRBJ1-1
D: TRBD1
DNA: TGTGCCTTGGACAGGGGGGTCGGAGCTTTCTTT
CDR3: CALDRGVGAFF

V: TRBV24-1
size: many
J: TRBJ2-3
D: TRBD1
DNA: TGTGCCACCAGTGATCCGGGACAGGGTACATCAGATACGCAGTATTTT
CDR3: CATSDPGQGTSDTQYF

V: TRBV29-1
size: .
J: TRBJ2-5
D: TRBD1
DNA: TGCAGCGTACCCCGGACAGGGCTTAAAGAGACCCAGTACTTC
CDR3: CSVPRTGLKETQYF

V: TRBV7-9
size: .
J: TRBJ2-7
D: .
DNA: TGTGCCAGCAGCTCTGAAGAGCAGTACTTC
CDR3: CASSSEEQYF

V: TRBV19
size: few
J: TRBJ1-5
D: .
DNA: TGTGCCAGTAGTATGGGGGGGACAAGGATCAATCAGCCCCAGCATTTT
CDR3: CASSMGGTRINQPQHF

V: TRBV30
size: few
J: TRBJ2-7
D: TRBD2
DNA: TGTGCCTGGAGCCCCGGACTAGCGGGGTTTCTCGAGCAGTACTTC
CDR3: CAWSPGLAGFLEQYF

V: TRBV24-1
size: few
J: TRBJ1-2
D: .
DNA: TGTGCCACCAGTGAAGGGACGGAACTCTATGGCTGCACCTTC
CDR3: CATSEGTELYGCTF

V: TRBV28
size: .
J: TRBJ2-7
D: .
DNA: TGTGCCAGCAGTTTGGAGGAAGGGGGAAACGAGCAGTACTTC
CDR3: CASSLEEGGNEQYF